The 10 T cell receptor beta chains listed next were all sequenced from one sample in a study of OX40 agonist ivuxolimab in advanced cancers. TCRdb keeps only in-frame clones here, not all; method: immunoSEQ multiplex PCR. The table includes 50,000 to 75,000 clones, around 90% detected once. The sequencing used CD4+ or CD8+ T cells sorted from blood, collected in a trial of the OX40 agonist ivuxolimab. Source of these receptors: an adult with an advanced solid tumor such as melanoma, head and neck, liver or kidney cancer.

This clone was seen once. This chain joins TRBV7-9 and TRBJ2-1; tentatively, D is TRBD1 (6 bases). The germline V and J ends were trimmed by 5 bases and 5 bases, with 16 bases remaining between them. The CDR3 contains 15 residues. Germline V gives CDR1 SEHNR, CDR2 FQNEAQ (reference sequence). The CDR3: CASSPPRTANNEQFF. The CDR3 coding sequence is TGTGCCAGCAGCCCCCCACGGACAGCCAACAATGAGCAGTTCTTC.

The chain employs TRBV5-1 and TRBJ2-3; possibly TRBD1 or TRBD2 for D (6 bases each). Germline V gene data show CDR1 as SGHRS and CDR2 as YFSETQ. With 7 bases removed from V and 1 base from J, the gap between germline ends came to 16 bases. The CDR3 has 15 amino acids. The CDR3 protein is CASALRGPGTDTQYF. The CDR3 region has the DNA TGCGCCAGCGCCCTTCGGGGGCCCGGCACAGATACGCAGTATTTT.

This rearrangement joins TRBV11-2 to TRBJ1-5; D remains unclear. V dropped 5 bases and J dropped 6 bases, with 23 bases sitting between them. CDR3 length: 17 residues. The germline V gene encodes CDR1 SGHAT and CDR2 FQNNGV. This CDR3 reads CASSLPLREEEGQPQHF. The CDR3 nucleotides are TGTGCCAGCAGCCTACCATTAAGGGAGGAGGAAGGTCAGCCCCAGCATTTT.

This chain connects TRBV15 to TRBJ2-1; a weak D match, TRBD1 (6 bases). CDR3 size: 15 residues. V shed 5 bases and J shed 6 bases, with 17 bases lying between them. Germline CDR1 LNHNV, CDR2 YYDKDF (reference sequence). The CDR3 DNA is TGTGCCACCAGCGCTTTACGCGTAGGGGGCAATGAGCAGTTCTTC. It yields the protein CATSALRVGGNEQFF. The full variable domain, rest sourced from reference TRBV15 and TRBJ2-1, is DAMVIQNPRYQVTQFGKPVTLSCSQTLNHNVMYWYQQKSSQAPKLLFHYYDKDFNNEADTPDNFQSRRPNTSFCFLDIRSPGLGDTAMYLCATSALRVGGNEQFFGPGTRLTVL.

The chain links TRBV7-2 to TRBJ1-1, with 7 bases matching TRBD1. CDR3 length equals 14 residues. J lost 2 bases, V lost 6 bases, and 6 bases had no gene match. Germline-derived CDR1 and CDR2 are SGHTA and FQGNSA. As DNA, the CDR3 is TGTGCCAGCAGGAACAGGGGCGGAAACACTGAAGCTTTCTTT. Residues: CASRNRGGNTEAFF.

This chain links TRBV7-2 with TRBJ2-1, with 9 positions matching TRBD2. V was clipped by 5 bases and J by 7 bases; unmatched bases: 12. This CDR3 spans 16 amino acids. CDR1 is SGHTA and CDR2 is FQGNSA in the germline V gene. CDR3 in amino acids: CASSPPRRGGTNEQFF. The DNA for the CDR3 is TGTGCCAGCAGCCCCCCCCGGCGGGGGGGCACGAATGAGCAGTTCTTC. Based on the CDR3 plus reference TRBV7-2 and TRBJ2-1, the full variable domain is GAGVSQSPSNKVTEKGKDVELRCDPISGHTALYWYRQSLGQGLEFLIYFQGNSAPDKSGLPSDRFSAERTGGSVSTLTIQRTQQEDSAVYLCASSPPRRGGTNEQFFGPGTRLTVL.

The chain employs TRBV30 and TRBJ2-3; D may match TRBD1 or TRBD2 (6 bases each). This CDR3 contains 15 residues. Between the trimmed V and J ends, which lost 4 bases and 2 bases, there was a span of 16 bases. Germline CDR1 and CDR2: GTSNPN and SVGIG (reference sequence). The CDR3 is CAWNRGPSPTDTQYF. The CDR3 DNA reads TGTGCCTGGAACCGGGGGCCATCGCCCACAGATACGCAGTATTTT.

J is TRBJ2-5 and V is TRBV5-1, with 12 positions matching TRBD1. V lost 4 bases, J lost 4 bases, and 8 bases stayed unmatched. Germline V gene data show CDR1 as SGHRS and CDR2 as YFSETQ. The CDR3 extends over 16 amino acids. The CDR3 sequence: CASSVWGQGAGETQYF. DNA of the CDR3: TGCGCCAGCAGCGTCTGGGGACAGGGGGCGGGAGAGACCCAGTACTTC.

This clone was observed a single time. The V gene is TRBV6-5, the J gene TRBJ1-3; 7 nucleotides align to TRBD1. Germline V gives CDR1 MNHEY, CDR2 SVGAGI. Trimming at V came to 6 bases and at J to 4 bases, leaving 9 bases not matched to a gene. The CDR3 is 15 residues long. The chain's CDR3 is CASSSQGLRGNTIYF. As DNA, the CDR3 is TGTGCCAGCAGCTCACAGGGGCTGAGAGGAAACACCATATATTTT.

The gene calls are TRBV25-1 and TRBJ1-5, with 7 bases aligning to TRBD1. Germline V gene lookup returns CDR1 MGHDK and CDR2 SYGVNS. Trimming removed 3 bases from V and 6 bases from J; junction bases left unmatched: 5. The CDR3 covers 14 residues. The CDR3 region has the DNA TGTGCCAGCAGTGACCCGACAGGGTCTCAGCCCCAGCATTTT. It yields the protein CASSDPTGSQPQHF.